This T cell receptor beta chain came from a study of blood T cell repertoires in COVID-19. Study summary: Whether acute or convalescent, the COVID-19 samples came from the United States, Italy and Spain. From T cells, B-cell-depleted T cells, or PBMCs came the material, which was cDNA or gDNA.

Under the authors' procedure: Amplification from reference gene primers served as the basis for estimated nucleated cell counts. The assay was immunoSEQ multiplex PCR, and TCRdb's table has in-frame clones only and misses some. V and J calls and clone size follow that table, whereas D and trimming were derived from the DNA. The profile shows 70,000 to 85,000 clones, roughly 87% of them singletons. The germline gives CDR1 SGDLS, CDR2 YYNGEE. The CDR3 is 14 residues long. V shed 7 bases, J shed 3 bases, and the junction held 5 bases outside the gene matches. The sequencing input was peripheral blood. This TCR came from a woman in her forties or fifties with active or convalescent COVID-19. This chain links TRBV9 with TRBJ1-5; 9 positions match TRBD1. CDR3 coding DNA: TGTGCCAGCGGACAGGGGTCAAACAATCAGCCCCAGCATTTT. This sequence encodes CASGQGSNNQPQHF.